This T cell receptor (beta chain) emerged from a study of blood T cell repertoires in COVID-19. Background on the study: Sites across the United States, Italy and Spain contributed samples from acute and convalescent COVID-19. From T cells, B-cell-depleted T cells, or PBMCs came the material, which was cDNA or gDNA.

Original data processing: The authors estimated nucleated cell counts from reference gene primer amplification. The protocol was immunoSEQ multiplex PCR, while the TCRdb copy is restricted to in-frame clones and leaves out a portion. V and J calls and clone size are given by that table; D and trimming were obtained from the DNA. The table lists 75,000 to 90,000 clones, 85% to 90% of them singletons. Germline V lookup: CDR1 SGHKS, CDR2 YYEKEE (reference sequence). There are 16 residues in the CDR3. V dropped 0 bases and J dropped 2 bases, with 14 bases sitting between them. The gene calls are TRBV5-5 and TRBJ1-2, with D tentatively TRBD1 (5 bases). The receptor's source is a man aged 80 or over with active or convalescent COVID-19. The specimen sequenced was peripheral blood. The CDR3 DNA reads TGTGCCAGCAGCTTGGATTTTAGGACAACCAACTATGGCTACACCTTC. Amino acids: CASSLDFRTTNYGYTF.